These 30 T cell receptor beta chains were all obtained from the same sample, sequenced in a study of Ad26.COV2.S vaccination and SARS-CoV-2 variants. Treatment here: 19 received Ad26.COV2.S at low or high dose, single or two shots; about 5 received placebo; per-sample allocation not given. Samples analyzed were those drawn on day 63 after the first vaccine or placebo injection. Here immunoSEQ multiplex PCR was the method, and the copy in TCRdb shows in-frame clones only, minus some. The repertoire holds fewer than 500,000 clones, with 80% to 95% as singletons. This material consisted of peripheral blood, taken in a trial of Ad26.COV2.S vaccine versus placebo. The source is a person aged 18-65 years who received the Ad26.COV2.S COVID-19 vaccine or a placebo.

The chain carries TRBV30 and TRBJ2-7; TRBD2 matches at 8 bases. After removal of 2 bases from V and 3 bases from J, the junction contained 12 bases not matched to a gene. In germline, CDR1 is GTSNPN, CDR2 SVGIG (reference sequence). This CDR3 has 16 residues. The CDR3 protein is CAWSSDLAGIRYEQYF. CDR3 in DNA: TGTGCCTGGAGTTCCGACTTAGCGGGAATTCGCTACGAGCAGTACTTC.

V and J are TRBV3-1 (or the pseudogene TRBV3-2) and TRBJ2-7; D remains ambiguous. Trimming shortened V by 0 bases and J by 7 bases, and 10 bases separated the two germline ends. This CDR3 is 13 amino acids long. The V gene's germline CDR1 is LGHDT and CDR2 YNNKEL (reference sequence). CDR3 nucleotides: TGTGCCAGCAGCCAAGAACGAACGGGTGAGCAGTACTTC. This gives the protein CASSQERTGEQYF.

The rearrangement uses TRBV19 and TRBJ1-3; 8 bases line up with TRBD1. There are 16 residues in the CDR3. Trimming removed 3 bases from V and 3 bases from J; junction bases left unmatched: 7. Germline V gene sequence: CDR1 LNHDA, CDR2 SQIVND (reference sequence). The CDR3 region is CASSIGDRYFGNTIYF. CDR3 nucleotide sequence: TGTGCCAGTAGTATCGGGGACAGGTACTTTGGAAACACCATATATTTT.

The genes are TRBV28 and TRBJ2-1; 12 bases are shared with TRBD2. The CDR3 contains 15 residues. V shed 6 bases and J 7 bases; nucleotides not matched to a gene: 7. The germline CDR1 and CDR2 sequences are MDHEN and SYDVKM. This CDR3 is CASSTTSGRYNEQFF. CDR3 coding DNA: TGTGCCAGCAGCACAACTAGCGGGAGGTATAATGAGCAGTTCTTC.

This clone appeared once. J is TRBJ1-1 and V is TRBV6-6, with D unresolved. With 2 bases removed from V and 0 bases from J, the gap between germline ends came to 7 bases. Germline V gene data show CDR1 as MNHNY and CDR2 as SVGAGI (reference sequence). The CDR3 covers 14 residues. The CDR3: CASSYADMNTEAFF. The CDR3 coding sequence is TGTGCCAGCAGTTACGCAGATATGAACACTGAAGCTTTCTTT.

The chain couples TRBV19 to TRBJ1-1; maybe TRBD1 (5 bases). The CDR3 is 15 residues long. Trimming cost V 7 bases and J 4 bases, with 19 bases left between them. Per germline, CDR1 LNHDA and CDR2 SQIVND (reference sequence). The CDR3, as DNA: TGTGCCAGTAAAGGGACTGACGCAGGGAGCACTGAAGCTTTCTTT. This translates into CASKGTDAGSTEAFF.

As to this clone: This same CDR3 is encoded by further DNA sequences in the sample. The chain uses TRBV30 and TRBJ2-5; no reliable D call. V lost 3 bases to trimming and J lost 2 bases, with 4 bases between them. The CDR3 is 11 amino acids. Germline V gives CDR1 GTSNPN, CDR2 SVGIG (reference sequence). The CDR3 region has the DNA TGTGCCTGGAGCCTACAAGAGACCCAGTACTTC. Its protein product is CAWSLQETQYF.

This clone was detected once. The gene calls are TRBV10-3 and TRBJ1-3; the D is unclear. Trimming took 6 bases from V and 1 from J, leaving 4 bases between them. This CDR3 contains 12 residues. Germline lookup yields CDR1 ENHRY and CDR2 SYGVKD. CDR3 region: CAIRESGNTIYF. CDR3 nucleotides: TGTGCCATCAGAGAATCTGGAAACACCATATATTTT.

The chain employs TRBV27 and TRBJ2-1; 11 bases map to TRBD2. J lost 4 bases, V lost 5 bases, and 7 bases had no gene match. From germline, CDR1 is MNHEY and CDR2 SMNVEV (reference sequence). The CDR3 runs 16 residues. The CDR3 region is CASSLRTSGFYNEQFF. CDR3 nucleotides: TGTGCCAGCAGTCTACGGACTAGCGGGTTTTACAATGAGCAGTTCTTC.

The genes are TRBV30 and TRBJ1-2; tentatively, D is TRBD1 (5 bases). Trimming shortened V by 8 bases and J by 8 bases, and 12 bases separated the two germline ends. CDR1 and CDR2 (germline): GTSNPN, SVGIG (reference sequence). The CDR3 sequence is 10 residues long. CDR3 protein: CAGHREGYTF. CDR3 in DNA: TGTGCCGGACACCGGGAGGGCTACACCTTC.

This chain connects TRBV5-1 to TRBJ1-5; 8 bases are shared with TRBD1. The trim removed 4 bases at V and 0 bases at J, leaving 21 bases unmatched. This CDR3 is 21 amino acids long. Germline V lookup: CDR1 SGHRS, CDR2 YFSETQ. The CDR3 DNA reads TGCGCCAGCAGCCAAAGACAACACCGGGACAGGTCACAGTATAGCAATCAGCCCCAGCATTTT. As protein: CASSQRQHRDRSQYSNQPQHF.

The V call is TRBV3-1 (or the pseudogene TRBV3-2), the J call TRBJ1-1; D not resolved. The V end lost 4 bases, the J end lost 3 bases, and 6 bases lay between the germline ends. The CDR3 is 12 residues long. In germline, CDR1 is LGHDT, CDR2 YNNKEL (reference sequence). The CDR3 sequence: CASSPRDTEAFF. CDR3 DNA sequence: TGTGCCAGCAGCCCACGTGACACTGAAGCTTTCTTT.

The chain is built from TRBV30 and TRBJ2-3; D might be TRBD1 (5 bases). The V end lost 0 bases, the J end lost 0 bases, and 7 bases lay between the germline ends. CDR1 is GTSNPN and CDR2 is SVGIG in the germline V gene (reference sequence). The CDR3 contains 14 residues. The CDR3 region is CAWSVGVSTDTQYF. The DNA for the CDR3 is TGTGCCTGGAGTGTAGGGGTGAGCACAGATACGCAGTATTTT.

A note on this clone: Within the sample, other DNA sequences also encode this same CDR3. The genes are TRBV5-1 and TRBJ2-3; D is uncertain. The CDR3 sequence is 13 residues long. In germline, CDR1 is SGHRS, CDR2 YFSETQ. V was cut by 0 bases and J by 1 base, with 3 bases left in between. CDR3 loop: CASSLAGTDTQYF. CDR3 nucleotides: TGCGCCAGCAGCTTGGCGGGCACAGATACGCAGTATTTT.

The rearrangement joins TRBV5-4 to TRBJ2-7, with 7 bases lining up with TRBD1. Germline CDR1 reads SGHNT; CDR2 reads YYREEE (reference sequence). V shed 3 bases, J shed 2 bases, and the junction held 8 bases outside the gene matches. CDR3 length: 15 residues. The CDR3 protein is CASSSPDREAYEQYF. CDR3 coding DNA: TGTGCCAGCAGCTCCCCCGACAGGGAAGCCTACGAGCAGTACTTC.

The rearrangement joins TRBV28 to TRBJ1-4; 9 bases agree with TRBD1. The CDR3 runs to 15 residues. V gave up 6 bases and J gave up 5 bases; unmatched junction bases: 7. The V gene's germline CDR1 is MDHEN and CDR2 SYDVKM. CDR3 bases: TGTGCCAGCAGCCAAGCCGGGACAGGGAATGAAAAACTGTTTTTT. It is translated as CASSQAGTGNEKLFF.

The CDR3 reads CASSPNNEQFF. CDR3 sequence (DNA): TGTGCCAGCAGCCCGAACAATGAGCAGTTCTTC. The chain is built from TRBV2 and TRBJ2-1; D not certain. There are 11 residues in the CDR3. The germline CDR1 and CDR2 sequences are SNHLY and FYNNEI. The ends were cut back, 6 bases at V and 5 bases at J, with 5 bases in the middle.

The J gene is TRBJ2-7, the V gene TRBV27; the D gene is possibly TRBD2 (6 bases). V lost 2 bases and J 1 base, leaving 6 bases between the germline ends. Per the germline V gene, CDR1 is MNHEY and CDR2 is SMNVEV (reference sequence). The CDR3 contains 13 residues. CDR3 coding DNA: TGTGCCAGCAGTTTAGGGAGGTCCTACGAGCAGTACTTC. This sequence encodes CASSLGRSYEQYF.

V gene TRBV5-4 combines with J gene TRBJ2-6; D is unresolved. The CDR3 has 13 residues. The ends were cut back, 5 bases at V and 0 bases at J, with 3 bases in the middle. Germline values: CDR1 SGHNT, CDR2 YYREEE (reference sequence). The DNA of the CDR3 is TGTGCCAGCAGGGCCTCTGGGGCCAACGTCCTGACTTTC. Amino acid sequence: CASRASGANVLTF.

Here the CDR3 reads CASRPPQGNTIYF. The CDR3, as DNA: TGTGCCAGCAGACCCCCTCAAGGAAACACCATATATTTT. The gene calls are TRBV6-5 and TRBJ1-3; D gene ambiguous. The CDR3 runs 13 residues. Between the trimmed V and J ends, which lost 6 bases and 4 bases, there was a span of 10 bases. Germline loops: CDR1 MNHEY, CDR2 SVGAGI.

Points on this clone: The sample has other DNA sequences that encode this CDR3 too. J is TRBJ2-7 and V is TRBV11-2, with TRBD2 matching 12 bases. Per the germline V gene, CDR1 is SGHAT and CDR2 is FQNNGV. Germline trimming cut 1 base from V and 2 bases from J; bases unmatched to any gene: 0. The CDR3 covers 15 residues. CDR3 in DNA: TGTGCCAGCAGCTTAGGACTAGCGGGAGCCTACGAGCAGTACTTC. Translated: CASSLGLAGAYEQYF.

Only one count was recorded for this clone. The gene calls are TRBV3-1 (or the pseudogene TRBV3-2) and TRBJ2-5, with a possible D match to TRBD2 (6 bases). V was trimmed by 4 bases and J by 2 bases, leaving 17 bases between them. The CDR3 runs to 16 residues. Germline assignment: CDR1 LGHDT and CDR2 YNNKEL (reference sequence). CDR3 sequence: CASSPLQLALQETQYF. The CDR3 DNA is TGTGCCAGCAGCCCTCTCCAGCTAGCGCTTCAAGAGACCCAGTACTTC.

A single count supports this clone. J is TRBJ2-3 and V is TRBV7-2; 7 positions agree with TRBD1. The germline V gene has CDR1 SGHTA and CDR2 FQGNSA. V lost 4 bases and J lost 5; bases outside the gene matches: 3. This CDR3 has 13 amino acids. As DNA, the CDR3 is TGTGCCAGCAGCTCGGACAGGTTAGATACGCAGTATTTT. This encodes CASSSDRLDTQYF.

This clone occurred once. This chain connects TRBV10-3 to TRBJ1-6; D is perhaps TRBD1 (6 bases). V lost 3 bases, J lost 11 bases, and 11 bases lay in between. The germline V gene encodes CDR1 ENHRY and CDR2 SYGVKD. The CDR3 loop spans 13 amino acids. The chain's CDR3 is CAISEQGHAPLHF. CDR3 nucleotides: TGTGCCATCAGTGAACAGGGACACGCACCCCTCCACTTT.

This CDR3 is CASIPGPGGTEAFF. The DNA for the CDR3 is TGCGCCAGCATCCCGGGACCCGGAGGGACTGAAGCTTTCTTT. The chain is built from TRBV5-1 and TRBJ1-1; maybe TRBD1 (5 bases). The ends were cut back, 6 bases at V and 5 bases at J, with 17 bases in the middle. The CDR3 extends over 14 amino acids. The germline V gene encodes CDR1 SGHRS and CDR2 YFSETQ.

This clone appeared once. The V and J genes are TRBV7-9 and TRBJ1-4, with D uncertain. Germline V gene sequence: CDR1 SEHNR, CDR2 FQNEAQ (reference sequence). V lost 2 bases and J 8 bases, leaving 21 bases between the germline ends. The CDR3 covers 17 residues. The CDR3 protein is CASSLFLNPRIREKLFF. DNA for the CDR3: TGTGCCAGCAGCTTATTTCTTAACCCCCGCATTAGGGAAAAACTGTTTTTT.

The CDR3 DNA reads TGTGCCAGCAGCGTAGGGACTAGCGGGAGGGCCCCCTACAATGAGCAGTTCTTC. Its protein product is CASSVGTSGRAPYNEQFF. This chain joins TRBV9 and TRBJ2-1; 15 nucleotides agree with TRBD2. V trimming: 0 bases; J trimming: 2 bases; junction bases outside the gene matches: 3. Germline V CDR1 and CDR2: SGDLS, YYNGEE. There are 18 residues in the CDR3.

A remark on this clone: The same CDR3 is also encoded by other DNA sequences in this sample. In DNA, the CDR3 is TGTGCCAGTAGTATAACAGGGTTGGGGGAGACCCAGTACTTC. This translates into CASSITGLGETQYF. The J gene is TRBJ2-5, the V gene TRBV19; D may be TRBD1 (6 bases). V dropped 2 bases and J dropped 5 bases, with 12 bases sitting between them. The CDR3 is 14 amino acids. Germline-derived CDR1 and CDR2 are LNHDA and SQIVND (reference sequence).

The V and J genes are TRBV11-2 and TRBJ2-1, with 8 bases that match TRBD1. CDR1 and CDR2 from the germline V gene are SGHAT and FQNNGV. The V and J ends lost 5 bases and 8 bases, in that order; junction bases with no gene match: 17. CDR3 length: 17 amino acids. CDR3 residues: CASSQIGRRTGRHEQFF. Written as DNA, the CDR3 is TGTGCCAGCAGCCAGATAGGGAGGAGGACAGGGCGGCATGAGCAGTTCTTC.

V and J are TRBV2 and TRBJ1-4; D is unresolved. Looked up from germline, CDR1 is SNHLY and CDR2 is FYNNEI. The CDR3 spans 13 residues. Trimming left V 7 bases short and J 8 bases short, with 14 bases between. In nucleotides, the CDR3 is TGTGCCAGCAACCCACCTCGGAGAGAAAAACTGTTTTTT. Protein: CASNPPRREKLFF. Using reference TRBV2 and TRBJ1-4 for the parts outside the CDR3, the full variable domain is EPEVTQTPSHQVTQMGQEVILRCVPISNHLYFYWYRQILGQKVEFLVSFYNNEISEKSEIFDDQFSVERPDGSNFTLKIRSTKLEDSAMYFCASNPPRREKLFFGSGTQLSVL.